This is a list of T cell receptor beta chains from one sample in a study of OX40 agonist ivuxolimab in advanced cancers. The data were produced by immunoSEQ multiplex PCR, yet TCRdb's version contains in-frame clones alone and is incomplete. The sample holds tens of thousands of clones, about nine tenths seen once. This specimen was CD4+ or CD8+ T cells sorted from blood, taken in a trial of the OX40 agonist ivuxolimab. The receptors were sampled from an adult with an advanced solid tumor such as melanoma, head and neck, liver or kidney cancer. CDR3s include the opening cysteine and the closing phenylalanine or tryptophan. The order of the fields is V gene, D gene, clone size, J gene, CDR3 protein, CDR3 DNA. D genes are given only for firm matches. Where a row states a size, it is once, few, many or the class of an expanded clone; other rows omit it.

>TRBV27|NA|NA|TRBJ2-7
CASSRLLGSYEQYF
TGTGCCAGCAGCCGTCTATTAGGCTCCTACGAGCAGTACTTC
>TRBV2|NA|once|TRBJ1-4
CASSEGMDGTTNEKLFF
TGTGCCAGCAGTGAGGGGATGGACGGCACAACTAATGAAAAACTGTTTTTT
>TRBV4-1|NA|NA|TRBJ2-7
CASRLRDTTYEQYF
TGCGCCAGCAGGCTGCGGGACACAACCTACGAGCAGTACTTC
>TRBV4-1|NA|NA|TRBJ1-3
CASSQDWFRDNSGNTIYF
TGCGCCAGCAGCCAAGATTGGTTCCGGGACAACTCTGGAAACACCATATATTTT
>TRBV28|NA|NA|TRBJ1-5
CASSFGHQPQHF
TGTGCCAGCAGTTTTGGTCATCAGCCCCAGCATTTT
>TRBV7-9|TRBD1|NA|TRBJ2-1
CASSRKGTGVWNEQFF
TGTGCCAGCAGCCGTAAGGGGACAGGGGTCTGGAATGAGCAGTTCTTC
>TRBV28|NA|few|TRBJ2-1
CASSPVRISAQSSYNEQFF
TGTGCCAGCAGCCCTGTTCGTATTAGCGCCCAAAGCTCCTACAATGAGCAGTTCTTC
>TRBV29-1|NA|NA|TRBJ1-1
CSVETGENTEAFF
TGCAGCGTTGAAACAGGAGAAAACACTGAAGCTTTCTTT
>TRBV30|TRBD1|NA|TRBJ1-2
CASVGDSYYGYTF
TGTGCCTCGGTAGGGGACAGTTATTATGGCTACACCTTC
>TRBV4-2|TRBD2|NA|TRBJ2-1
CASSPRLAGDLLHEQFF
TGTGCCAGCAGCCCCAGACTAGCGGGAGACCTACTACACGAGCAGTTCTTC
>TRBV28|TRBD1|NA|TRBJ2-7
CASSLPPGQGYEQYF
TGTGCCAGCAGTTTACCCCCGGGACAGGGCTACGAGCAGTACTTC
>TRBV15|NA|NA|TRBJ2-7
CATSRGPPEGEQYF
TGTGCCACCAGCAGGGGGCCCCCGGAGGGGGAGCAGTACTTC
>TRBV19|TRBD2|NA|TRBJ2-2
CASSILRELHGELFF
TGTGCCAGTAGTATTCTGCGGGAGCTCCACGGGGAGCTGTTTTTT
>TRBV27|TRBD2|NA|TRBJ2-1
CASSSHLDLAGEYNEQFF
TGTGCCAGCAGTTCCCACCTGGATCTAGCGGGGGAATACAATGAGCAGTTCTTC
>TRBV27|NA|NA|TRBJ2-1
CASSFSPGAYNEQFF
TGTGCCAGCAGTTTTTCGCCGGGGGCCTACAATGAGCAGTTCTTC
>TRBV9|TRBD2|NA|TRBJ2-7
CASSPLAGVTYEQYF
TGTGCCAGCAGCCCTCTAGCGGGAGTGACCTACGAGCAGTACTTC
>TRBV27|NA|NA|TRBJ2-7
CASSLEYYGEQYF
TGTGCCAGCAGTTTAGAGTACTACGGCGAGCAGTACTTC
>TRBV4-1|NA|NA|TRBJ2-7
CASSQDSGLPSYEQYF
TGCGCCAGCAGCCAAGACTCGGGCTTGCCCTCCTACGAGCAGTACTTC
>TRBV9|TRBD2|NA|TRBJ2-1
CASSEGLAGVDEQFF
TGTGCCAGCAGCGAAGGACTAGCGGGAGTTGATGAGCAGTTCTTC
>TRBV11-3|NA|NA|TRBJ2-3
CASSLTAAGTDTQYF
TGTGCCAGCAGCTTAACGGCGGCAGGCACAGATACGCAGTATTTT
>TRBV5-6|NA|NA|TRBJ2-2
CASSLYSGAPGELFF
TGTGCCAGCAGCTTGTATTCGGGGGCGCCCGGGGAGCTGTTTTTT
>TRBV4-1|TRBD2|once|TRBJ2-2
CASSHSVSGRATGELFF
TGCGCCAGCAGCCATTCCGTGAGCGGGAGGGCGACCGGGGAGCTGTTTTTT
>TRBV11-2|TRBD1|NA|TRBJ2-7
CASSFRVGTGDYEQYF
TGTGCCAGCAGCTTCAGGGTGGGGACAGGGGACTACGAGCAGTACTTC
>TRBV19|NA|NA|TRBJ2-7
CASSPQNDINYEQYF
TGTGCCAGTAGTCCCCAAAATGACATCAACTACGAGCAGTACTTC
>TRBV4-1|NA|once|TRBJ2-1
CASSPLAGYEQFF
TGCGCCAGCAGCCCGTTAGCAGGCTATGAGCAGTTCTTC
>TRBV28|NA|NA|TRBJ2-6
CASSLAGIVSGANVLTF
TGTGCCAGCAGTTTGGCAGGGATCGTCTCTGGGGCCAACGTCCTGACTTTC
>TRBV6-1|TRBD1|NA|TRBJ2-3
CASTPDRDWTDTQYF
TGTGCCAGCACCCCGGACAGGGATTGGACAGATACGCAGTATTTT
>TRBV27|TRBD2|NA|TRBJ2-5
CASSSLTPAGVSQETQYF
TGTGCCAGCAGTTCCCTAACCCCGGCGGGAGTAAGCCAAGAGACCCAGTACTTC
>TRBV4-1|TRBD2|NA|TRBJ2-1
CASSPTSGSYHEQFF
TGCGCCAGCAGCCCTACTAGCGGGAGTTACCATGAGCAGTTCTTC
>TRBV28|NA|NA|TRBJ2-1
CASLQDSYNEQFF
TGTGCCAGCCTACAAGACAGCTACAATGAGCAGTTCTTC
>TRBV27|TRBD2|NA|TRBJ2-1
CASNRGGRDEQFF
TGTGCCAGCAATAGGGGAGGGAGGGATGAGCAGTTCTTC
>TRBV28|TRBD1|NA|TRBJ2-1
CASSFRGRGWNNEQFF
TGTGCCAGCAGTTTCAGGGGGCGAGGGTGGAACAATGAGCAGTTCTTC
>TRBV19|TRBD2|NA|TRBJ2-7
CASSIVSGSTREQYF
TGTGCCAGTAGTATAGTTAGCGGGAGCACTCGGGAGCAGTACTTC
>TRBV7-9|NA|NA|TRBJ2-5
CASRLGGGETQYF
TGTGCCAGCAGACTAGGGGGAGGAGAGACCCAGTACTTC
>TRBV2|NA|NA|TRBJ1-2
CASSDSVRTSYGYTF
TGTGCCAGCAGTGATAGCGTCAGGACTAGCTATGGCTACACCTTC
>TRBV4-1|TRBD1|NA|TRBJ1-1
CASSQAPGQGRAEAFF
TGCGCCAGCAGCCAAGCTCCGGGACAGGGAAGGGCTGAAGCTTTCTTT
>TRBV7-9|NA|NA|TRBJ2-5
CASTGPGIQETQYF
TGTGCCAGTACGGGCCCTGGGATACAAGAGACCCAGTACTTC
>TRBV7-3|TRBD2|NA|TRBJ2-2
CATKTGAGGPETGELFF
TGTGCCACCAAAACGGGTGCGGGAGGGCCGGAAACCGGGGAGCTGTTTTTT
>TRBV27|NA|few|TRBJ1-1
CASRSGVGYTEAFF
TGTGCCAGCAGATCAGGGGTAGGATACACTGAAGCTTTCTTT
>TRBV4-2|NA|NA|TRBJ2-1
CASSQDSGWDEQFF
TGTGCCAGCAGCCAAGATTCAGGGTGGGATGAGCAGTTCTTC
>TRBV4-1|NA|NA|TRBJ2-5
CASSQGGRQETQYF
TGCGCCAGCAGCCAGGGGGGTAGACAAGAGACCCAGTACTTC
>TRBV5-6|NA|NA|TRBJ2-6
CASSLYRAAGANVLTF
TGTGCCAGCAGCTTGTACCGGGCCGCTGGGGCCAACGTCCTGACTTTC
>TRBV29-1|TRBD2|NA|TRBJ2-3
CSVPGLGTDTQYF
TGCAGCGTCCCGGGACTAGGCACAGATACGCAGTATTTT
>TRBV5-1|TRBD2|NA|TRBJ2-1
CASSPNLDSGSDEQFF
TGCGCCAGCAGCCCCAACCTCGATAGCGGGAGCGATGAGCAGTTCTTC